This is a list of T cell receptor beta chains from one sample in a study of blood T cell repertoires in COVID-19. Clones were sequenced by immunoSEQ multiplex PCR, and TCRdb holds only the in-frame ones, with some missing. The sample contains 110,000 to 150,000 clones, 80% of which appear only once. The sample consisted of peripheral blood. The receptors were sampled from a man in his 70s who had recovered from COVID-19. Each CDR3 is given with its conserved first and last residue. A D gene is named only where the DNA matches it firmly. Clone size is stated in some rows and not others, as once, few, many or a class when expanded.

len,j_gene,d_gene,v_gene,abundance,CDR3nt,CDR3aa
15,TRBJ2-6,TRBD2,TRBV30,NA,TGTGCCTGTCTAGCGGGATCGACAAGAGCCAACGTCCTGACTTTC,CACLAGSTRANVLTF
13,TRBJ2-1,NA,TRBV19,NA,TGTGCCAGTAGTATGATTGCGAACAATGAGCAGTTCTTC,CASSMIANNEQFF
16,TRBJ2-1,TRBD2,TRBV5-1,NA,TGCGCCAGCAGCCCCACCCTAGCGGGTACCTACAATGAGCAGTTCTTC,CASSPTLAGTYNEQFF
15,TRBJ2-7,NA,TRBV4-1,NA,TGCGCCAGCAGCCAAGGATTGGACTTATTCTACGAGCAGTACTTC,CASSQGLDLFYEQYF
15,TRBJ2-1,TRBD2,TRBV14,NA,TGTGCCAGCAGCCCCGGGACTAGCGTTTACAATGAGCAGTTCTTC,CASSPGTSVYNEQFF
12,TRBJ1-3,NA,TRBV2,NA,TGTGCCATCCAGAGGACTGGAAACACCATATATTTT,CAIQRTGNTIYF
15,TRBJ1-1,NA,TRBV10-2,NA,TGCGCCAGCAGTGAGCCGGCGGGTGTCGGGTCTGAAGCTTTCTTT,CASSEPAGVGSEAFF
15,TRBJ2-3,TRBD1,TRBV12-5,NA,TGTGCTAGTGGTTTGCCGGGACAGAACACAGATACGCAGTATTTT,CASGLPGQNTDTQYF
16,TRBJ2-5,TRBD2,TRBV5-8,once,TGTGCCAGCAGCTTGGAAGGACTAGCGGGAAAGAGAGACCAGTACTTC,CASSLEGLAGKRDQYF
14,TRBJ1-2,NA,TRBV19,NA,TGTGCCAGTAGTATCCCCCCAGGGCTTGATGGCTACACCTTC,CASSIPPGLDGYTF
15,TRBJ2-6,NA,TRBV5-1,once,TGCGCCAGCAGCTCGCCCGGCTCTGGGGCCAACGTCCTGACTTTC,CASSSPGSGANVLTF
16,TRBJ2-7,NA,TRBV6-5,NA,TGTGCCAGCAGTTACTCCGGACTGTCGAGCTCCTACGAGCAGTACTTC,CASSYSGLSSSYEQYF
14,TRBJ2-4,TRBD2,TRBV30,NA,TGTGCCTGGGGCCGCGGGGGGTCCCAAAACATTCAGTACTTC,CAWGRGGSQNIQYF
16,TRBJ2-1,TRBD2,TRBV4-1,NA,TGCGCCAGCAGCCAAGTTGGGAGCGGGATAGGAAATGAGCAGTTCTTC,CASSQVGSGIGNEQFF
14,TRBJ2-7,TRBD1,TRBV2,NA,TGTGCCAGCAGATCAAGGACAGGGTCCTACGAGCAGTACTTC,CASRSRTGSYEQYF
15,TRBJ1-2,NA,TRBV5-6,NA,TGTGCCAGCAGCTTACAGGGTCTCCCCGGCTATGGCTACACCTTC,CASSLQGLPGYGYTF
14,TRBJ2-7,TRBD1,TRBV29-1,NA,TGCAGCGCCCGGCAGGGGGCTGGCCTGGGGGAGCAGTACTTC,CSARQGAGLGEQYF
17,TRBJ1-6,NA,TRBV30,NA,TGTGCCTGGACCCCAACACCCTTGGGCCCCTATAATTCACCCCTCCACTTT,CAWTPTPLGPYNSPLHF
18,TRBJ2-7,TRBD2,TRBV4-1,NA,TGCGCCAGCAGCCAGGCCGCCCAAAGAGCGGGAGGGGGCGGCGAGCAGTACTTC,CASSQAAQRAGGGGEQYF
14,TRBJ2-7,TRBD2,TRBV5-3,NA,TGTGCCAGAAGCTTCTCGGGACTAGCACTCGAGCAGTACTTC,CARSFSGLALEQYF
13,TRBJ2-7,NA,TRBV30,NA,TGTGCCTGGAGCCGGGACACCTCCTACGAGCAGTACTTC,CAWSRDTSYEQYF
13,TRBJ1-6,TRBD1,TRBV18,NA,TGTGCCAGCTCACCGACAGGGGAATCACCCCTCCACTTT,CASSPTGESPLHF
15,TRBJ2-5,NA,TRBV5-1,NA,TGCGCCAGCAGCTTGACTAGCCGGGCTCAAGAGACCCAGTACTTC,CASSLTSRAQETQYF
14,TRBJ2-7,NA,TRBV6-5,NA,TGTGCCAGCAGCAGACTTTATTTAACCTACGAGCAGTACTTC,CASSRLYLTYEQYF
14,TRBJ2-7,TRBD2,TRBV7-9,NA,TGTGCCAGTCGGACTAGCGGGAGACCCTACGAGCAGTACTTC,CASRTSGRPYEQYF
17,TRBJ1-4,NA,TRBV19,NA,TGTGCCAGTAGTATAGGCTGGGGGCTCCAAGGGGGTGAAAAACTGTTTTTT,CASSIGWGLQGGEKLFF
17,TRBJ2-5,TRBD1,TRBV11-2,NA,TGTGCCAGCAGCTTTTGGACAGGCCTTAATAATCCGGAGACCCAGTACTTC,CASSFWTGLNNPETQYF
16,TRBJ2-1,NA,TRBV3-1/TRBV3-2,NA,TGTGCCAGCAGCCAAGGTGAGCGGAGCTCCTACAATGAGCAGTTCTTC,CASSQGERSSYNEQFF
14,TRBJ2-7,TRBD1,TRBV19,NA,TGTGCCAGTAGTGACCGGGACAGACACTACGAGCAGTACTTC,CASSDRDRHYEQYF
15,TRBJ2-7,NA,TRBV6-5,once,TGTGCCAGCAGACAAGGGGGTGGATTGTCCGACGAGCAGTACTTC,CASRQGGGLSDEQYF
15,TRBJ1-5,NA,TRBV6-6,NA,TGTGCCAGCAGTTACCCGGAGGGGCGCAATCAGCCCCAGCATTTT,CASSYPEGRNQPQHF
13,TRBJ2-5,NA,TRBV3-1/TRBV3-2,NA,TGTGCCAGCAGCCAAGAAGCGGGAGAGACCCAGTACTTC,CASSQEAGETQYF
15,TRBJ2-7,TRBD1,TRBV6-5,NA,TGTGCCAGCTTTGGACAGGCCGCACCTCACTACGAGCAGTACTTC,CASFGQAAPHYEQYF
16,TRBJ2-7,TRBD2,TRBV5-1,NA,TGCGCCAGCAGCTTGTACACTAGCGGTTTTTCCTACGAGCAGTACTTC,CASSLYTSGFSYEQYF
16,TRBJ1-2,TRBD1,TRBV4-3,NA,TGCGCCAGCAGCCAAGAATATGGGGACAGGGCCTATGGCTACACCTTC,CASSQEYGDRAYGYTF
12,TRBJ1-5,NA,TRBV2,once,TGTGCCAGACAGGGAACAAATCAGCCCCAGCATTTT,CARQGTNQPQHF
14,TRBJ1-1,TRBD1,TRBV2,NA,TGTGCCAGCTGTCCGGACAGGCTGAACACTGAAGCTTTCTTT,CASCPDRLNTEAFF
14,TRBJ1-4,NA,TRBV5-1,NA,TGCGCCAGCAGCTTGGTAGCTGATACTGAAAAACTGTTTTTT,CASSLVADTEKLFF
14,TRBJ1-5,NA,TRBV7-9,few,TGTGCCAGCGCTTCCACCTATAGCAATCAGCCCCAGCATTTT,CASASTYSNQPQHF
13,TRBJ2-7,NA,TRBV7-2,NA,TGTGCCAGCAGCTTATGGCTAGTTAACGAGCAGTACTTC,CASSLWLVNEQYF
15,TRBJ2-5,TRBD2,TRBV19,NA,TGTGCCAGTAGTATCGGTCTAGCGGGAGGCGAGACCCAGTACTTC,CASSIGLAGGETQYF
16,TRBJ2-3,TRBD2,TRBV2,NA,TGTGCCAGCAGTCGACTAGCGGGTGAAAACACAGATACGCAGTATTTT,CASSRLAGENTDTQYF
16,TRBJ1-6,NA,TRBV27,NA,TGTGCCAGCAGTTTAGGGACATCATACCCTAATTCACCCCTCCACTTT,CASSLGTSYPNSPLHF
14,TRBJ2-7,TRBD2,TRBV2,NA,TGTGCCACCCGAACCCTGACTAGCGTCTACGAGCAGTACTTC,CATRTLTSVYEQYF